Detailed here is one TCR beta chain. Participant-reported clinical history was the basis for cohort assignment. Those designated as exposed participants met a COVID-19 case within 2 weeks before study entry. The J segment lost 10 bases and the V segment lost 0 bases, leaving 8 bases of the junction unmatched. Germline V gene lookup returns CDR1 SGHRS and CDR2 YFSETQ. CDR3 length: 14 amino acids. This sample is drawn from a study of blood T cell repertoires in COVID-19. Study details: Specimens from acute and convalescent COVID-19 originated in the United States, Italy and Spain.

Profiling relied on immunoSEQ multiplex PCR, and the TCRdb table lists in-frame clones only, not all of them. The table lists roughly 230,000 clones, roughly 85% of them singletons, with under 7% in the top ten. This TCR derives from a woman aged 45 to 65 who had been exposed to COVID-19. Sample: PBMCs or T cells enriched from blood (not recorded which). The chain carries TRBV5-1 and TRBJ2-3; 7 nucleotides agree with TRBD2. The CDR3 protein is CASSLGTSAESQYF. CDR3 nucleotides: TGCGCCAGCAGCTTGGGTACTAGCGCGGAGTCGCAGTATTTT.